The rows below give T cell receptor beta chains drawn from one sample of a study of identical twins. TCRdb used MiXCR to reprocess the 5' RACE reads, holding one entry per CDR3 protein. This sample carries around 240,000 distinct CDR3 sequences, roughly a tenth of them seen once, and the ten largest clones take over 8%. The sample taken for sequencing was memory T cells sorted from blood. These receptors originate from a man aged 50-60 years in good health. CDR3s include the opening cysteine and the closing phenylalanine or tryptophan. D genes are given only for firm matches. Clone sizes are given selectively: once, few, many, or a class where the clone is expanded.

16	many	TRBD1	TRBJ2-7	TRBV4-3	CASSRDQTGRVYEQYF	TGCGCCAGCAGCCGGGACCAGACAGGGCGAGTCTACGAGCAGTACTTC
18	many	TRBD2	TRBJ2-7	TRBV11-2	CASSWGLAGVRRGYEQYF	TGTGCCAGCAGCTGGGGACTAGCGGGAGTAAGAAGGGGGTACGAGCAGTACTTC
12	.	TRBD1	TRBJ2-7	TRBV20-1	CSANRDSPEQYF	TGCAGTGCCAACCGGGACAGCCCAGAGCAGTACTTC
14	few	.	TRBJ2-1	TRBV19	CASSILDITHEQFF	TGTGCCAGTAGTATTTTAGACATCACCCATGAGCAGTTCTTC
17	.	.	TRBJ2-2	TRBV4-2	CASSQESVASNTGELFF	TGTGCCAGCAGCCAAGAGTCGGTAGCTTCGAACACCGGGGAGCTGTTTTTT
16	.	TRBD2	TRBJ2-1	TRBV14	CASSRLAARTTNEQFF	TGTGCCAGCAGCCGACTAGCGGCCCGAACGACAAATGAGCAGTTCTTC
12	few	.	TRBJ1-5	TRBV15	CATSREVQPQHF	TGTGCCACCAGCAGAGAAGTTCAGCCCCAGCATTTT
13	many	.	TRBJ2-1	TRBV19	CASSMGTYNEQFF	TGTGCCAGTAGTATGGGGACGTACAATGAGCAGTTCTTC
16	many	TRBD2	TRBJ2-3	TRBV5-1	CASSLTGTSRVDTQYF	TGCGCCAGCAGCTTAACCGGGACTAGCCGAGTGGATACGCAGTATTTT
11	many	.	TRBJ1-1	TRBV7-9	CASSLAGGAFF	TGTGCCAGCAGCTTAGCCGGGGGAGCTTTCTTT
16	few	TRBD1	TRBJ2-5	TRBV20-1	CSASWDRERFQETQYF	TGCAGTGCCAGTTGGGACAGGGAAAGGTTCCAAGAGACCCAGTACTTC
17	.	TRBD1	TRBJ1-6	TRBV28	CASRPRQGLLYNSPLHF	TGTGCCAGCAGACCTCGACAGGGCCTATTATATAATTCACCCCTCCACTTT
13	many	.	TRBJ1-5	TRBV7-8	CASSLGRVQPQHF	TGTGCCAGCAGCTTAGGGAGGGTTCAGCCCCAGCATTTT
12	many	.	TRBJ2-1	TRBV7-2	CASSLALREQFF	TGTGCCAGCAGCTTAGCGCTACGTGAGCAGTTCTTC
14	many	.	TRBJ2-7	TRBV7-9	CASSLPGSSYEQYF	TGTGCCAGCAGCTTACCCGGGAGTTCCTACGAGCAGTACTTC
16	.	TRBD1	TRBJ2-1	TRBV5-1	CASSFTPGQGYNEQFF	TGCGCCAGCAGCTTTACTCCGGGACAGGGATACAATGAGCAGTTCTTC
16	.	TRBD2	TRBJ2-1	TRBV30	CAWSVFGTSVYNEQFF	TGTGCCTGGAGTGTATTTGGGACTAGCGTCTACAATGAGCAGTTCTTC
19	many	TRBD1	TRBJ1-5	TRBV6-1	CASSDFIRRTGHSNQPQHF	TGTGCCAGCAGTGATTTTATCCGCCGGACAGGGCATAGCAATCAGCCCCAGCATTTT
15	few	TRBD1	TRBJ1-1	TRBV7-2	CASSRPGQGSSEAFF	TGTGCCAGCAGCAGGCCGGGACAGGGGTCTTCTGAAGCTTTCTTT
13	many	.	TRBJ1-6	TRBV6-1	CASSVKSTAPLHF	TGTGCCAGCAGTGTTAAGTCAACGGCACCCCTCCACTTT
16	many	TRBD1	TRBJ1-5	TRBV23-1	CASSQSTGGSNQPQHF	TGCGCCAGCAGTCAATCGACAGGGGGGAGCAATCAGCCCCAGCATTTT
13	many	TRBD2	TRBJ2-1	TRBV19	CASTGASGYKQFF	TGTGCCAGTACTGGGGCTAGCGGGTACAAGCAGTTCTTC
19	many	.	TRBJ2-1	TRBV9	CASSVGGGTVPSSYNEQFF	TGTGCCAGCAGCGTTGGGGGCGGGACCGTACCAAGCTCCTACAATGAGCAGTTCTTC
15	many	.	TRBJ2-2	TRBV9	CASSVQGGNTGELFF	TGTGCCAGCAGCGTCCAGGGGGGGAACACCGGGGAGCTGTTTTTT
15	few	.	TRBJ1-2	TRBV28	CASSFRVTVGYGYTF	TGTGCCAGCAGTTTTAGGGTGACAGTCGGCTATGGCTACACCTTC
14	few	.	TRBJ1-6	TRBV4-2	CASSQALGGSPLHF	TGTGCCAGCAGCCAAGCCCTGGGAGGATCACCCCTCCACTTT
13	many	.	TRBJ2-6	TRBV29-1	CSVHSSGANVLTF	TGCAGCGTCCATAGCTCTGGGGCCAACGTCCTGACTTTC
16	few	.	TRBJ2-2	TRBV5-1	CASSLVVGTYFGELFF	TGCGCCAGCAGCTTGGTGGTGGGCACGTACTTCGGGGAGCTGTTTTTT
13	many	.	TRBJ2-3	TRBV4-1	CASSQDVPYTQYF	TGCGCCAGCAGCCAAGATGTCCCGTATACGCAGTATTTT
15	few	.	TRBJ1-5	TRBV2	CASSEAGPLYQPQHF	TGTGCCAGCAGTGAAGCAGGCCCTCTTTATCAGCCCCAGCATTTT
17	many	.	TRBJ1-6	TRBV5-5	CASSPMRGTEYNSPLHF	TGTGCCAGCAGCCCGATGAGGGGGACGGAGTATAATTCACCCCTCCACTTT
16	.	TRBD1	TRBJ1-1	TRBV23-1	CASSQSRTGVCTEAFF	TGCGCCAGCAGTCAATCGAGGACAGGGGTATGCACTGAAGCTTTCTTT
13	.	.	TRBJ1-5	TRBV20-1	CSASGGRGQPQHF	TGCAGTGCTAGTGGGGGGCGGGGGCAGCCCCAGCATTTT
16	few	TRBD2	TRBJ2-1	TRBV7-9	CASSLPSGRAGGEQFF	TGTGCCAGCAGCTTACCTAGCGGGAGGGCCGGGGGTGAGCAGTTCTTC
14	few	TRBD1	TRBJ2-5	TRBV5-1	CASSSRQGGETQYF	TGCGCCAGCAGCTCAAGACAGGGCGGAGAGACCCAGTACTTC
14	.	.	TRBJ1-5	TRBV20-1	CSALSSGGNQPQHF	TGCAGTGCTCTCTCGTCGGGGGGCAATCAGCCCCAGCATTTT